The 28 T cell receptor beta chains given below trace back to one sample, sequenced in a study of cytomegalovirus exposure and HLA in healthy donors. The repertoire was sequenced with immunoSEQ multiplex PCR; TCRdb's copy has only in-frame clones and lacks some. The sample records some 140,000 clones, 80% to 90% being singletons. Input material: PBMCs. The receptor source for this set is a man younger than 35 in good health and CMV-seropositive.

The chain couples TRBV5-1 to TRBJ2-1; D remains ambiguous. V gave up 2 bases and J gave up 0 bases, with 6 bases separating them. The germline gives CDR1 SGHRS, CDR2 YFSETQ. The length of the CDR3 is 14 residues. Written as DNA, the CDR3 is TGCGCCAGCAGCTTAGCTAGCTCCTACAATGAGCAGTTCTTC. This encodes CASSLASSYNEQFF. Using reference TRBV5-1 and TRBJ2-1 for the parts outside the CDR3, the full variable domain is KAGVTQTPRYLIKTRGQQVTLSCSPISGHRSVSWYQQTPGQGLQFLFEYFSETQRNKGNFPGRFSGRQFSNSRSEMNVSTLELGDSALYLCASSLASSYNEQFFGPGTRLTVL.

The CDR3 bases are TGTGCCAGCAGCGTGGGGGGGACTCCCAATCAGCCCCAGCATTTT. Encoded protein: CASSVGGTPNQPQHF. The V call is TRBV7-2, the J call TRBJ1-5; a possible D gene is TRBD1 (5 bases). V was trimmed by 5 bases and J by 3 bases, leaving 14 bases between them. The CDR3 length is 15 residues. Germline V lookup: CDR1 SGHTA, CDR2 FQGNSA.

The genes are TRBV4-3 and TRBJ2-1; D gene uncertain. CDR3 length: 12 amino acids. The germline V gene has CDR1 LGHNA and CDR2 YSLEER. Trimming left V 1 base short and J 8 bases short, with 6 bases between. Written as DNA, the CDR3 is TGCGCCAGCAGCCAAGTCCAGTATGAGCAGTTCTTC. Translation gives CASSQVQYEQFF.

The V and J genes are TRBV6-5 and TRBJ2-7; D ambiguous. The CDR3 consists of 11 residues. The V end was cut by 8 bases, the J end by 0 bases, with 5 bases between. Germline V CDR1 and CDR2: MNHEY, SVGAGI. The CDR3 sequence: CASVNSYEQYF. In nucleotides, the CDR3 is TGTGCCAGCGTTAACTCCTACGAGCAGTACTTC.

The rearrangement uses TRBV6-6 and TRBJ2-4; TRBD1 is a possible D gene (5 bases). The ends were cut back, 4 bases at V and 8 bases at J, with 15 bases in the middle. Germline V gene data show CDR1 as MNHNY and CDR2 as SVGAGI (reference sequence). This CDR3 is 14 amino acids long. The CDR3 reads CASSSWQGSDIQYF. For the CDR3, the DNA is TGTGCCAGCAGTTCTTGGCAGGGTAGTGACATTCAGTACTTC.

V usage is TRBV2 and J usage is TRBJ2-3; TRBD1 is a possible D gene (5 bases). Germline V lookup: CDR1 SNHLY, CDR2 FYNNEI. The CDR3 sequence is 13 residues long. Trimming shortened V by 4 bases and J by 5 bases, and 10 bases separated the two germline ends. The CDR3 coding sequence is TGTGCCAGCAGTGGACAGAGAGGAGATACGCAGTATTTT. It specifies CASSGQRGDTQYF. Based on the CDR3 plus reference TRBV2 and TRBJ2-3, the full variable domain is EPEVTQTPSHQVTQMGQEVILRCVPISNHLYFYWYRQILGQKVEFLVSFYNNEISEKSEIFDDQFSVERPDGSNFTLKIRSTKLEDSAMYFCASSGQRGDTQYFGPGTRLTVL.

In this sample, this clone turned up a few times. The chain uses TRBV11-3 and TRBJ2-7, with 8 bases matching TRBD1. The CDR3 consists of 14 residues. Trimming removed 3 bases from V and 1 base from J; junction bases left unmatched: 2. Germline CDR1 is SGHNT and CDR2 is YENEEA. The CDR3 loop reads CASSLTGDSYEQYF. The DNA of the CDR3 is TGTGCCAGCAGCTTGACAGGGGATTCCTACGAGCAGTACTTC.

This clone came up a few times. The CDR3 nucleotides read TGTGCCAGCAGCACGAGAGGGACAGGGAACAATCAGCCCCAGCATTTT. As protein: CASSTRGTGNNQPQHF. The chain couples TRBV7-2 to TRBJ1-5, with TRBD1 matching over 9 bases. V gave up 5 bases and J gave up 3 bases; unmatched junction bases: 8. The CDR3 runs 16 residues. Germline CDR1 is SGHTA and CDR2 is FQGNSA.

V is TRBV11-2 and J is TRBJ2-1; the match to TRBD2 covers 9 bases. This CDR3 has 14 amino acids. The germline V gene has CDR1 SGHAT and CDR2 FQNNGV. With 5 bases clipped from V and 12 bases from J, the junction kept 11 bases outside the gene matches. The CDR3 loop is CASSIVGGGAGQFF. CDR3 DNA sequence: TGTGCCAGCAGCATAGTCGGCGGGGGGGCTGGGCAGTTCTTC.

The chain carries TRBV4-1 and TRBJ2-1; D possibly corresponds to TRBD2 (6 bases). CDR3 length: 16 residues. V lost 1 base, J lost 2 bases, and 12 bases lay in between. Germline CDR1 and CDR2: MGHRA and YSYEKL. Here the CDR3 reads CASSQASGQPYNEQFF. The CDR3 coding sequence is TGCGCCAGCAGCCAAGCAAGCGGGCAACCCTACAATGAGCAGTTCTTC.

The chain couples TRBV27 to TRBJ2-7; 7 nucleotides match TRBD2. There are 15 residues in the CDR3. Germline assignment: CDR1 MNHEY and CDR2 SMNVEV (reference sequence). Trimming cost V 4 bases and J 3 bases; bases outside gene matches: 9. The CDR3: CASSSLSGGSYEQYF. The CDR3 DNA is TGTGCCAGCAGTTCCCTGTCTGGCGGGAGCTACGAGCAGTACTTC.

The V and J genes are TRBV19 and TRBJ1-1; 10 nucleotides line up with TRBD1. After removal of 4 bases from V and 5 bases from J, the junction contained 10 bases not matched to a gene. Germline CDR1 and CDR2: LNHDA and SQIVND (reference sequence). The CDR3 totals 16 residues. The CDR3 nucleotides are TGTGCCAGTAGTAAGGGACAGGGGAGGTTGAGTACTGAAGCTTTCTTT. Protein sequence: CASSKGQGRLSTEAFF.

Only a few counts were recorded for this clone. V usage is TRBV9 and J usage is TRBJ1-3, with D possibly matching TRBD1 (5 bases). With 4 bases removed from V and 0 bases from J, the gap between germline ends came to 17 bases. Germline CDR1 SGDLS, CDR2 YYNGEE. This CDR3 is built from 17 residues. CDR3 sequence reads: CASSPPEGLSSGNTIYF. In DNA form, the CDR3 reads TGTGCCAGCAGCCCCCCGGAGGGGCTCTCCTCTGGAAACACCATATATTTT.

This clone turned up a few times. The gene calls are TRBV13 and TRBJ2-7; no definite D call. Germline-derived CDR1 and CDR2 are PRHDT and FYEKMQ (reference sequence). V lost 4 bases and J lost 5, with 15 bases in between. The CDR3 totals 14 residues. CDR3 loop: CASSSTRGRNEQYF. The CDR3 bases are TGTGCCAGCAGCTCGACCAGAGGCCGGAACGAGCAGTACTTC. The full variable domain, rest sourced from reference TRBV13 and TRBJ2-7, is AAGVIQSPRHLIKEKRETATLKCYPIPRHDTVYWYQQGPGQDPQFLISFYEKMQSDKGSIPDRFSAQQFSDYHSELNMSSLELGDSALYFCASSSTRGRNEQYFGPGTRLTVT.

The chain joins TRBV5-1 to TRBJ1-3; 11 bases agree with TRBD1. The CDR3 covers 16 residues. Germline CDR1 and CDR2: SGHRS and YFSETQ. The junction had 5 bases not matched to a gene; V was cut back by 4 bases and J by 2 bases. The CDR3 region is CASSPRTGGPGNTIYF. The CDR3 nucleotides are TGCGCCAGCAGCCCCCGGACAGGGGGCCCTGGAAACACCATATATTTT.

This clone was recorded a few times. The J gene is TRBJ1-3, the V gene TRBV7-2; D remains unclear. The germline CDR1 and CDR2 sequences are SGHTA and FQGNSA. The V end lost 5 bases, the J end lost 1 base, and 9 bases lay between the germline ends. This CDR3 has 14 amino acids. The CDR3 DNA is TGTGCCAGCAGCCTCGGAGGATCTGGAAACACCATATATTTT. Translated: CASSLGGSGNTIYF.

This chain connects TRBV30 to TRBJ1-4; D call uncertain. Trimming pared 3 bases from V and 6 bases from J, leaving 17 bases between. CDR3 length equals 15 residues. The germline V gene has CDR1 GTSNPN and CDR2 SVGIG (reference sequence). Written as DNA, the CDR3 is TGTGCCTGGAGGCAGGCATCAGCAATTCATGAAAAACTGTTTTTT. Protein sequence: CAWRQASAIHEKLFF.

This chain's CDR3 is CASSQAGRVGAEQYF. DNA of the CDR3: TGTGCCAGCAGCCAGGCAGGCAGGGTGGGGGCCGAGCAGTACTTC. The V call is TRBV11-2, the J call TRBJ2-7, with D possibly matching TRBD1 (6 bases). Germline V CDR1 and CDR2: SGHAT, FQNNGV. This CDR3 contains 15 residues. V lost 5 bases to trimming and J lost 6 bases, with 20 bases between them.

The gene calls are TRBV6-1 and TRBJ1-5; no clear D. The V end lost 3 bases, the J end lost 4 bases, and 10 bases lay between the germline ends. Germline CDR1 and CDR2: MNHNS and SASEGT. This CDR3 is 14 amino acids long. In DNA, the CDR3 is TGTGCCAGCAGTGAGGAGGGCAATAATCAGCCCCAGCATTTT. This sequence encodes CASSEEGNNQPQHF.

This rearrangement joins TRBV7-2 to TRBJ1-1; no clear D gene. The ends were cut back, 5 bases at V and 5 bases at J, with 6 bases in the middle. The CDR3 covers 11 residues. Germline lookup yields CDR1 SGHTA and CDR2 FQGNSA. This chain's CDR3 is CASSPRTEAFF. The DNA of the CDR3 is TGTGCCAGCAGCCCCCGGACTGAAGCTTTCTTT. The variable domain in full, with the rest retrieved from reference TRBV7-2 and TRBJ1-1, is GAGVSQSPSNKVTEKGKDVELRCDPISGHTALYWYRQSLGQGLEFLIYFQGNSAPDKSGLPSDRFSAERTGGSVSTLTIQRTQQEDSAVYLCASSPRTEAFFGQGTRLTVV.

V and J are TRBV2 and TRBJ2-5, with 16 positions matching TRBD2. This CDR3 spans 15 amino acids. From germline, CDR1 is SNHLY and CDR2 FYNNEI. V trimming: 6 bases; J trimming: 7 bases; junction bases outside the gene matches: 5. This CDR3 reads CASSAGTSGGGTQYF. The DNA of the CDR3 is TGTGCCAGCAGCGCCGGGACTAGCGGGGGGGGGACCCAGTACTTC. The full variable domain, with the rest looked up from reference TRBV2 and TRBJ2-5, is EPEVTQTPSHQVTQMGQEVILRCVPISNHLYFYWYRQILGQKVEFLVSFYNNEISEKSEIFDDQFSVERPDGSNFTLKIRSTKLEDSAMYFCASSAGTSGGGTQYFGPGTRLLVL.

This clone was detected ten times or more. The J gene is TRBJ2-7, the V gene TRBV6-4; 9 nucleotides line up with TRBD1. This CDR3 spans 13 amino acids. The V segment lost 0 bases and the J segment 6 bases; nucleotides outside the gene matches: 0. The germline V gene has CDR1 MRHNA and CDR2 SNTAGT. CDR3 DNA: TGTGCCAGCAGTGACTCGGACAGGGGCGAGCAGTACTTC. Protein: CASSDSDRGEQYF.

The genes are TRBV5-6 and TRBJ1-5; D is possibly TRBD1 (5 bases). The CDR3 runs 13 residues. V was pared by 0 bases and J by 6 bases, with 7 bases between. Germline-derived CDR1 and CDR2 are SGHDT and YYEEEE. Here the CDR3 reads CASSLGGGQPQHF. The CDR3 DNA reads TGTGCCAGCAGCTTGGGCGGGGGTCAGCCCCAGCATTTT.

The chain recombines TRBV5-6 with TRBJ1-1; 9 bases map to TRBD1. CDR1 is SGHDT, CDR2 YYEEEE, per germline. This CDR3 comprises 15 residues. V shed 4 bases, J shed 1 base, and the junction held 5 bases outside the gene matches. This CDR3 is CASSDPDRGNTEAFF. The CDR3 DNA reads as TGTGCCAGCAGCGATCCGGACAGGGGGAACACTGAAGCTTTCTTT.

V gene TRBV29-1 combines with J gene TRBJ2-7, with a tentative D call TRBD1 (6 bases). V dropped 4 bases and J dropped 5 bases, with 12 bases sitting between them. This CDR3 has 12 amino acids. Germline V gives CDR1 SQVTM, CDR2 ANQGSEA. The CDR3 spells CSVAGVRNEQYF. In DNA form, the CDR3 reads TGCAGCGTTGCAGGGGTCAGGAACGAGCAGTACTTC.

This clone has only one observation. The chain has TRBV5-1 and TRBJ2-1, with 15 bases lining up with TRBD2. Per germline, CDR1 SGHRS and CDR2 YFSETQ. After removal of 4 bases from V and 6 bases from J, the junction contained 2 bases not matched to a gene. This CDR3 contains 15 residues. This chain's CDR3 is CASSRTSGRANEQFF. In nucleotides, the CDR3 is TGCGCCAGCAGCCGGACTAGCGGGAGGGCCAATGAGCAGTTCTTC.

This chain links TRBV4-3 with TRBJ2-1; TRBD2 matches 7 bases. This CDR3 region has 15 residues. The ends lost 4 bases at V and 6 bases at J; junction bases unmatched: 9. Germline V gene lookup returns CDR1 LGHNA and CDR2 YSLEER. The CDR3 spells CASSPSHGRRNEQFF. CDR3 DNA sequence: TGCGCCAGCAGCCCCTCCCACGGGAGGCGCAATGAGCAGTTCTTC.

In this sample, this clone turned up once. This chain joins TRBV4-3 and TRBJ1-2, with 7 bases identical to TRBD1. This CDR3 spans 13 amino acids. Unmatched junction bases numbered 5, after V lost 2 bases and J lost 8 bases. Germline V gene data show CDR1 as LGHNA and CDR2 as YSLEER. CDR3 residues: CASSQYRGGGYTF. The CDR3, as DNA: TGCGCCAGCAGCCAATACAGGGGTGGAGGCTACACCTTC.